This T cell receptor (beta chain) emerged from a study of T cells in Graves' hyperthyroidism and ophthalmopathy. The study, taken as a whole, reports: Ophthalmopathy prediction by the model preceded onset by a median approximately 6.1 months. From stable hyperthyroidism, ophthalmopathy was set apart by a 13 V-J model.

RNA transcripts served as the template for amplifying TCR beta CDR3 regions. Researchers ran a first-round RT-PCR on the TCR CDR3 using the HTBI primer set. Each CDR3 protein gets one entry after TCRdb re-called the multiplex PCR reads with MiXCR. The sample yields about 560,000 distinct CDR3 sequences, around 46% seen once. Hyperthyroidism, newly diagnosed and lasting under 2 months, affected patients aged 18 to 65. The germline V gene encodes CDR1 MGHDK and CDR2 SYGVNS. The CDR3 consists of 16 residues. V shed 5 bases and J shed 1 base, with 12 bases lying between them. In regard to this clonotype: Its antigen is currently unknown.

This sequence originates from a young woman with Graves' hyperthyroidism. Sequencing was carried out using peripheral blood or thyroid tissue (not recorded which). V is TRBV25-1 and J is TRBJ2-6; D may be TRBD1 (6 bases). CDR3 nucleotides: TGTGCCAGCAGTCTTAAGGGGACATCTGGGGCCAACGTCCTGACTTTC. This translates into CASSLKGTSGANVLTF.